This T cell receptor (beta chain) was documented in a study of beta chain features in type 1 diabetes. Sequencing targeted expressed TCRB transcripts, as all isolated RNA had been reverse transcribed. The repertoire was sequenced with immunoSEQ multiplex PCR; TCRdb's copy has only in-frame clones and lacks some. The table records some 410,000 clones, approximately 15% of them present only once. This clone was observed a handful of times. Trimming took 3 bases from V and 1 from J, leaving 6 bases between them. Per germline, CDR1 KGHSH and CDR2 LQKENI. The CDR3 runs 13 residues. Sequencing used naive CD4+ T cells from blood. The chain has TRBV18 and TRBJ1-1, with unresolved D. The clonotype was recovered from a man aged 25-45 years in good health. The CDR3 bases are TGTGCCAGCTCACCCAAGAGGAACACTGAAGCTTTCTTT. It specifies CASSPKRNTEAFF.